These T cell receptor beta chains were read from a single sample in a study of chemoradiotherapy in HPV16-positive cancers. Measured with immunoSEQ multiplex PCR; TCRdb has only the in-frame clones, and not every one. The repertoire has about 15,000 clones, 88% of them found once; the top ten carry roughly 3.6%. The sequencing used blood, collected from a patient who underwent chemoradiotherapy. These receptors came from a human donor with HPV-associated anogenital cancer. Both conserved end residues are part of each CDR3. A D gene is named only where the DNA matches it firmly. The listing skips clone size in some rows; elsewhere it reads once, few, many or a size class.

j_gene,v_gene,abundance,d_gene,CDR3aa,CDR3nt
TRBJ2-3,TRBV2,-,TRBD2,CASRVPSGPSTDTQYF,TGTGCCAGCAGGGTCCCTAGCGGACCTAGCACAGATACGCAGTATTTT
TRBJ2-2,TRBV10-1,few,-,CASSRDTANTGELFF,TGCGCCAGCAGCCGGGACACCGCGAACACCGGGGAGCTGTTTTTT
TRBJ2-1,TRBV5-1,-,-,CASSSGDEQFF,TGCGCCAGCTCCTCGGGCGATGAGCAGTTCTTC
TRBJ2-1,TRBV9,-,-,CASKGAGDNNEQFF,TGTGCCAGCAAGGGGGCGGGAGATAACAATGAGCAGTTCTTC
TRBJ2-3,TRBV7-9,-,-,CASSPFGGEADTQYF,TGTGCCAGCAGCCCGTTCGGAGGGGAAGCAGATACGCAGTATTTT
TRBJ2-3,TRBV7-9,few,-,CASSPNLRVIGTQYF,TGTGCCAGCAGCCCAAACCTGAGGGTCATTGGTACGCAGTATTTT
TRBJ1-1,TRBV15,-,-,CATSSLPVTEAFF,TGTGCCACCAGCAGTCTTCCCGTCACTGAAGCTTTCTTT
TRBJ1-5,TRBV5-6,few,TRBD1,CASSRQGNSNQPQHF,TGTGCCAGCAGCCGACAGGGGAATAGCAATCAGCCCCAGCATTTT
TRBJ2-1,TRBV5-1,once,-,CASSLTGMGYNEQFF,TGCGCCAGCAGCTTGACAGGGATGGGCTACAATGAGCAGTTCTTC
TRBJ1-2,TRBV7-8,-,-,CASSLDAGYYGYTF,TGTGCCAGCAGCTTAGACGCGGGATACTATGGCTACACCTTC